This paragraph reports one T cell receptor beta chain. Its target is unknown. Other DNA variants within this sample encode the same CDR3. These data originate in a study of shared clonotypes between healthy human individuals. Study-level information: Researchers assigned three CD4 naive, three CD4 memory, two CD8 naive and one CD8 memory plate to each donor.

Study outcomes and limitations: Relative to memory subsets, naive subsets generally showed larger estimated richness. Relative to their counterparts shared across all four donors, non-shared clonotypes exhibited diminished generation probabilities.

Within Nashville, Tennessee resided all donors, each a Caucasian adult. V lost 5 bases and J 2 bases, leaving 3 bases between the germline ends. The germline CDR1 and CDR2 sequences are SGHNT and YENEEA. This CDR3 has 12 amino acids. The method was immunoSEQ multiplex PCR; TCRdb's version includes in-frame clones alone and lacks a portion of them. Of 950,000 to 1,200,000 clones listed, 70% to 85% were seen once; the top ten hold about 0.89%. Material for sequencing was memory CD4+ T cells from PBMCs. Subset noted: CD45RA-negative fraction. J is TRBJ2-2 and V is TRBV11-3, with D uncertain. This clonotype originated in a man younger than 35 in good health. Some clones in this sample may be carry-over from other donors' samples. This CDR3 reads CASSPNTGELFF. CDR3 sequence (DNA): TGTGCCAGCAGCCCAAACACCGGGGAGCTGTTTTTT.